This is a list of T cell receptor beta chains from one sample in a study of T cell changes during pregnancy in multiple sclerosis. Profiling relied on immunoSEQ multiplex PCR, and the TCRdb table lists in-frame clones only, not all of them. The data hold more than 55,000 clones, with approximately 93% observed a single time. This material consisted of peripheral blood, taken in the second trimester of pregnancy. The receptors originated from a female donor with multiple sclerosis, enrolled in a pregnancy study. Both conserved end residues are part of each CDR3. A D gene is named only where the DNA matches it firmly. Expanded clones are given a class, and other clones once, few, many or no size at all.

j_call cdr3_length v_call clone_size d_call cdr3_nt cdr3_aa
TRBJ1-1 13 TRBV5-1 NA NA TGCGCCAGCAGCTTGGACGGGAATAGGGGGTCTTTCTTT CASSLDGNRGSFF
TRBJ1-1 14 TRBV9 NA NA TGTGCCAGCAGCGCCATGGAGCCTGGGGGGGAAGCTTTCTTT CASSAMEPGGEAFF
TRBJ2-1 15 TRBV6-4 NA TRBD1 TGTGCCAGCAGTGCCATTGGGACAGGGACGGATGAGCAGTTCTTC CASSAIGTGTDEQFF
TRBJ2-7 14 TRBV30 NA NA TGTGCCTGGAGTGTAGGCGGGGGCGGGTACGAGCAGTACTTC CAWSVGGGGYEQYF
TRBJ2-1 14 TRBV5-1 NA TRBD2 TGCGCCACTCATAGCGGGGGCACATACAATGAGCAGTTCTTC CATHSGGTYNEQFF
TRBJ2-7 16 TRBV28 NA NA TGTGCCAGCAGCGAACAGGGTCGTGGGCCCCCCTACGAGCAGTACTTC CASSEQGRGPPYEQYF
TRBJ2-7 14 TRBV7-6 NA NA TGTGCCAGCAGCCTTAATGCAGACTCCTACGAGCAGTACTTC CASSLNADSYEQYF
TRBJ1-1 14 TRBV29-1 NA NA TGCAGCGTCGTCCAACAGGGCCTGAACACTGAAGCTTTCTTT CSVVQQGLNTEAFF
TRBJ1-3 13 TRBV7-6 NA NA TGTGCCAGCAGCGCCGGACAGTTAAACACCATATATTTT CASSAGQLNTIYF
TRBJ1-3 13 TRBV27 NA NA TGTGCCAGCGGTAAGAGATCTGGAAACACCATATATTTT CASGKRSGNTIYF
TRBJ2-5 15 TRBV2 NA NA TGTGCCAGCAGCCAGATACGGGACACACAAGAGACCCAGTACTTC CASSQIRDTQETQYF
TRBJ2-1 14 TRBV9 NA NA TGTGCCAGCAGCGTAGCCCTCGGTAGGGAGGAGCAGTTCTTC CASSVALGREEQFF
TRBJ1-1 13 TRBV27 NA NA TGTGCCAGCGGGGTCGGGGTGAGCACTGAAGCTTTCTTT CASGVGVSTEAFF
TRBJ2-7 11 TRBV30 NA NA TGTGCCTGGAGCGGGAAGAGAGAGCAGTACTTC CAWSGKREQYF
TRBJ1-6 16 TRBV5-1 NA NA TGCGCCAGCAGCCCAAGTGGGCAGGATGCTAATTCACCCCTCCACTTT CASSPSGQDANSPLHF
TRBJ1-4 15 TRBV4-1 NA TRBD1 TGCGCCAGCAGCCGACCCGGGACAGAAGACGAAAAACTGTTTTTT CASSRPGTEDEKLFF
TRBJ2-2 16 TRBV7-9 few TRBD1 TGTGCCAGCAGCCTAACCGGGACAGGGAACACCGGGGAGCTGTTTTTT CASSLTGTGNTGELFF
TRBJ1-3 15 TRBV14 NA NA TGTGCCAGCAGCCACAGGGCCTATAGAGGAAACACCATATATTTT CASSHRAYRGNTIYF
TRBJ1-2 14 TRBV7-2 NA NA TGTGCCAGCAGCTTAGGAGGGGGATTGGGCGGCTACACCTTC CASSLGGGLGGYTF
TRBJ1-1 14 TRBV7-9 NA NA TGTGCCAGCAGCCCCGGCGGGCGTAACACTGAAGCTTTCTTT CASSPGGRNTEAFF
TRBJ1-2 13 TRBV25-1 NA NA TGTGCCAGCAGTGATAGCGGGGCGTGGGGCTACACCTTC CASSDSGAWGYTF
TRBJ2-5 14 TRBV7-9 NA TRBD2 TGTGCCAGCAGCTTAGTGGGGGGGATGGAGACCCAGTACTTC CASSLVGGMETQYF